Listed here are 7 T cell receptor beta chains from one sample, sequenced in a study of T-cell reconstitution after alpha-beta-depleted transplantation in children. TCRbeta library construction was performed incorporating unique molecular identifiers. One entry per CDR3 protein, called by TCRdb with MiXCR from the PCR reads. The repertoire includes about 540,000 distinct CDR3 sequences, about 18% of them detected once, and 3% to 4% sits in the top ten. Specimen: PBMCs from the stem cell graft donor, collected from the stem cell graft. The source is a human donor who donated a stem cell graft to a child with acute lymphoblastic leukemia.

This clonotype was picked up many times. V and J are TRBV9 and TRBJ1-2, with 7 bases fitting TRBD1. V was pared by 3 bases and J by 8 bases, with 7 bases of the junction left unmatched. The CDR3 has 13 residues. Germline values: CDR1 SGDLS, CDR2 YYNGEE. The DNA for the CDR3 is TGTGCCAGCAGCGAGGACAGGTTCCAGGGCTACACCTTC. Translated, it gives CASSEDRFQGYTF.

This chain connects TRBV24-1 to TRBJ2-2; 10 positions match TRBD1. The germline V gene has CDR1 KGHDR and CDR2 SFDVKD. Trimming at V came to 4 bases and at J to 5 bases, leaving 6 bases not matched to a gene. This CDR3 has 16 amino acids. The CDR3 reads CATSDPGQGGTGELFF. CDR3 coding DNA: TGTGCCACCAGTGACCCTGGACAGGGGGGGACCGGGGAGCTGTTTTTT.

The gene calls are TRBV9 and TRBJ2-1; 14 bases are shared with TRBD2. Trimming cost V 4 bases and J 5 bases; bases outside gene matches: 5. CDR3 length equals 16 residues. Germline lookup yields CDR1 SGDLS and CDR2 YYNGEE. The chain's CDR3 is CASSNPGLAGDNEQFF. The CDR3 DNA is TGTGCCAGCAGCAATCCGGGACTAGCGGGAGACAATGAGCAGTTCTTC.

There are a few counts of this clonotype. The chain uses TRBV27 and TRBJ1-5; D is unresolved. CDR1 is MNHEY and CDR2 is SMNVEV in the germline V gene (reference sequence). V lost 5 bases and J 5 bases, leaving 13 bases between the germline ends. The CDR3 has 14 residues. DNA for the CDR3: TGTGCCAGCAGTCCCTCAGGTTTCCATCAGCCCCAGCATTTT. This codes for CASSPSGFHQPQHF.

There are a few counts of this clonotype. In DNA form, the CDR3 reads TGCGCCAGCAGCCAAGAGTCGGGACAGTCCTCTAGCACAGATACGCAGTATTTT. The encoded protein is CASSQESGQSSSTDTQYF. This chain uses TRBV4-1 with TRBJ2-3; TRBD1 aligns across 7 bases. Germline V CDR1 and CDR2: MGHRA, YSYEKL. CDR3 length: 18 residues. The V and J ends lost 0 bases and 0 bases, in that order; junction bases with no gene match: 9.

The V gene is TRBV5-1, the J gene TRBJ2-3; the D gene could be TRBD1 or TRBD2 (5 bases each). The CDR3 length is 12 residues. V lost 0 bases and J 8 bases, leaving 7 bases between the germline ends. The germline gives CDR1 SGHRS, CDR2 YFSETQ. The CDR3 sequence is CASSLDGGTQYF. CDR3 sequence (DNA): TGCGCCAGCAGCTTGGATGGGGGTACGCAGTATTTT.

This clonotype was observed a handful of times. The rearrangement uses TRBV5-1 and TRBJ2-7, with a possible D match to TRBD2 (5 bases). Trimming pared 7 bases from V and 4 bases from J, leaving 15 bases between. From germline, CDR1 is SGHRS and CDR2 YFSETQ. The CDR3 sequence is 13 residues long. DNA for the CDR3: TGCGCCAGCGCGAGAGGGTTTGGGTACGAGCAGTACTTC. Translated, it gives CASARGFGYEQYF.